Following are 4 T cell receptor beta chains from one sample sequenced in a study of cytomegalovirus exposure and HLA in healthy donors. The PCR made use of 60 Vbeta and 13 Jbeta primers. Method: immunoSEQ multiplex PCR; TCRdb's copy keeps in-frame clones and lacks some. The sample has roughly 49,000 clones, 65% to 85% seen once. The sample comprised PBMCs. These TCRs come from a boy between 10 and 17 years old in good health and CMV-seropositive.

The chain couples TRBV9 to TRBJ2-1; 7 positions match TRBD2. Germline loops: CDR1 SGDLS, CDR2 YYNGEE. The CDR3 totals 15 residues. V trimming: 3 bases; J trimming: 10 bases; junction bases outside the gene matches: 13. The CDR3 region is CASSEDTGGFQEQFF. The CDR3 region has the DNA TGTGCCAGCAGCGAGGACACCGGGGGGTTTCAAGAGCAGTTCTTC.

The V and J genes are TRBV11-1 and TRBJ2-5, with D maybe TRBD2 (6 bases). Trimming stripped 5 bases from V and 5 bases from J, with 15 bases between. This CDR3 region has 14 residues. Germline CDR1 reads SGHAT; CDR2 reads FQDESV (reference sequence). The DNA for the CDR3 is TGTGCCAGCAGCCCGGGGAGGTCCACGGAGACCCAGTACTTC. It translates to CASSPGRSTETQYF. Supplemented by reference TRBV11-1 and TRBJ2-5, the full variable domain reads EAEVAQSPRYKITEKSQAVAFWCDPISGHATLYWYRQILGQGPELLVQFQDESVVDDSQLPKDRFSAERLKGVDSTLKIQPAELGDSAMYLCASSPGRSTETQYFGPGTRLLVL.

The rearrangement uses TRBV19 and TRBJ1-5; a weak D match, TRBD1 (6 bases). CDR3 size: 16 residues. Germline CDR1 LNHDA, CDR2 SQIVND (reference sequence). V gave up 9 bases and J gave up 7 bases, with 25 bases separating them. The CDR3 DNA is TGTGCCAGCGGGGACCTTCTACAGGGACCCGGCCAGCCCCAGCATTTT. It codes for CASGDLLQGPGQPQHF.

The chain links TRBV6-5 to TRBJ1-2; a possible D gene is TRBD1 (6 bases). V was clipped by 2 bases and J by 8 bases, with 18 bases between them. This CDR3 contains 15 residues. Germline CDR1 is MNHEY and CDR2 is SVGAGI. The CDR3 protein is CASSYGQQGFVGYTF. In DNA form, the CDR3 reads TGTGCCAGCAGTTACGGTCAACAGGGATTTGTGGGCTACACCTTC.